This paragraph covers one T cell receptor beta chain sequence. This sample is drawn from a study of T cells in Graves' hyperthyroidism and ophthalmopathy. Diagnosis rested on symptoms, serum thyroxine and TRAb, thyroid ultrasound, and orbital computed tomography. This CDR3 has 16 residues. Per the germline V gene, CDR1 is SNHLY and CDR2 is FYNNEI. The junction had 6 bases not matched to a gene; V was cut back by 4 bases and J by 4 bases. Amplification yielded TCR beta CDR3 regions, with RNA transcripts as the source. A set of HTBI primers served as the primers for a first-round RT-PCR of the TCR CDR3. TCRdb re-derived calls from the multiplex PCR reads in MiXCR, one entry per CDR3 protein. Of about 400,000 distinct CDR3 sequences listed, approximately 14% were seen once; the top ten hold 13% to 15%.

The TCR originated in a woman aged 18 to 35 with Graves' hyperthyroidism. This rearrangement joins TRBV2 to TRBJ2-1, with TRBD2 matching 11 bases. The specimen sequenced was blood. CDR3 residues: CASSGLAGRGYNEQFF. For the CDR3, the DNA is TGTGCCAGCAGTGGACTAGCGGGACGCGGGTACAATGAGCAGTTCTTC.